The 7 T cell receptor beta chains reported below all come from one sample, sequenced in a study of T cells in localized non-small cell lung cancer. Sequencing was performed with immunoSEQ multiplex PCR; in TCRdb, only in-frame clones are kept and a portion is missing. The sample has approximately 17,000 clones, over 75% seen once. The material sequenced was peripheral blood, taken before any cancer treatment. The origin of the receptors is a male donor older than 55 with stage I lung adenocarcinoma.

The CDR3 loop is CASRTKVTGNYGYTF. CDR3 nucleotides: TGTGCCAGCAGAACTAAGGTGACAGGAAACTATGGCTACACCTTC. The chain couples TRBV6-5 to TRBJ1-2; D is perhaps TRBD1 (6 bases). V gave up 6 bases and J gave up 2 bases, with 16 bases separating them. The germline gives CDR1 MNHEY, CDR2 SVGAGI. The CDR3 length is 15 residues.

The chain links TRBV6-1 to TRBJ1-1; no firm D call. The germline V gene encodes CDR1 MNHNS and CDR2 SASEGT. V was cut by 2 bases and J by 6 bases, with 10 bases left in between. The CDR3 loop spans 13 amino acids. CDR3 sequence reads: CASSELLGPEAFF. The CDR3 DNA sequence: TGTGCCAGCAGTGAATTGCTGGGCCCTGAAGCTTTCTTT.

The chain has TRBV7-9 and TRBJ2-7; TRBD2 matches 12 bases. CDR3 size: 16 residues. CDR1 SEHNR and CDR2 FQNEAQ come from the germline V gene (reference sequence). V was clipped by 5 bases and J by 3 bases; unmatched bases: 8. CDR3 sequence (DNA): TGTGCCAGCAGCCAACGGCCTAGCGGGGGGGGCTACGAGCAGTACTTC. Protein product: CASSQRPSGGGYEQYF.

This clone has just a few counts. This sequence joins TRBV4-2 and TRBJ2-7; a weak D match, TRBD2 (5 bases). The V gene lost 1 base and the J gene lost 2 bases, with 18 bases spanning the gap. CDR1 and CDR2 from the germline V gene are LGHNA and YNFKEQ. This CDR3 comprises 17 residues. The CDR3 protein is CASSQAVLVMEAYEQYF. CDR3 sequence (DNA): TGTGCCAGCAGCCAAGCTGTCTTAGTCATGGAGGCCTACGAGCAGTACTTC.

CDR3 DNA: TGTGCCACCTGGGACAGGGCCTACGAGCAGTACTTC. Its translation is CATWDRAYEQYF. This chain connects TRBV6-5 to TRBJ2-7; TRBD1 matches 9 bases. Germline loops: CDR1 MNHEY, CDR2 SVGAGI. The CDR3 is 12 amino acids. Trimming took 10 bases from V and 2 from J; bases not matched to a gene: 3.

The chain couples TRBV30 to TRBJ2-2; TRBD1 aligns across 9 bases. Germline values: CDR1 GTSNPN, CDR2 SVGIG (reference sequence). The trim removed 3 bases at V and 3 bases at J, leaving 2 bases unmatched. The CDR3 sequence is 14 residues long. Here the CDR3 reads CAWRTGGDTGELFF. The CDR3 region has the DNA TGTGCCTGGAGGACAGGGGGGGACACCGGGGAGCTGTTTTTT.

V and J are TRBV5-1 and TRBJ2-5, with D perhaps matching TRBD1 or TRBD2 (5 bases each). The CDR3 has 13 residues. V was trimmed by 0 bases and J by 5 bases, leaving 8 bases between them. The germline CDR1 and CDR2 sequences are SGHRS and YFSETQ. CDR3 DNA: TGCGCCAGCAGCTTGGTCGAGGGGGAGACCCAGTACTTC. Amino acid sequence: CASSLVEGETQYF.